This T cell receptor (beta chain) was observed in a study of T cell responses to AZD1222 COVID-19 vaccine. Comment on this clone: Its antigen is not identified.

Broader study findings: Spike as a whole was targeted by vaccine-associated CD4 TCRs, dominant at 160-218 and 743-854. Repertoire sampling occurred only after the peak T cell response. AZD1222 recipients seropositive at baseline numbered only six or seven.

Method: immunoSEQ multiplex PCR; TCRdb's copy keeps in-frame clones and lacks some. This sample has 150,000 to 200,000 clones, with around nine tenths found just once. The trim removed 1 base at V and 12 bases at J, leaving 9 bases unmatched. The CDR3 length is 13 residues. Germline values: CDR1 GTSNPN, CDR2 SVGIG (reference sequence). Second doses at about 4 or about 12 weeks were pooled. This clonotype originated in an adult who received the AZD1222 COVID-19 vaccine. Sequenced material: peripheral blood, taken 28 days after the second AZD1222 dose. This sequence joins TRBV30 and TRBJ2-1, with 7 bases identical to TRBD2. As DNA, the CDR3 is TGTGCCTGGAGTGAGGGGCCTAGCGGTCTGCAGTTCTTC. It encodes CAWSEGPSGLQFF.